This TCR beta chain was profiled in a study of T cells in Graves' hyperthyroidism and ophthalmopathy. It was RNA transcripts that yielded the amplified TCR beta CDR3 regions. The HTBI primer set was used in a first-round RT-PCR of the TCR CDR3. TCRdb reprocessed the multiplex PCR reads via MiXCR and lists one record per CDR3 protein. The sample shows fewer than 110,000 distinct CDR3 sequences, about 15% of them seen only once. This clonotype has at least ten counts. Diagnosis relied on clinical symptoms, serum thyroxine and TRAb, thyroid ultrasound and orbital computed tomography. Trimming shortened V by 0 bases and J by 4 bases, and 10 bases separated the two germline ends. The CDR3 totals 14 residues. Germline V gives CDR1 MGHRA, CDR2 YSYEKL.

The genes are TRBV4-1 and TRBJ2-7; perhaps TRBD2 as D (5 bases). Sequencing used blood. The clonotype comes from a woman aged 50 to 60 with Graves' hyperthyroidism. CDR3 loop: CASSQDFSEYEQYF. CDR3 DNA sequence: TGCGCCAGCAGCCAAGATTTTAGCGAGTACGAGCAGTACTTC.